The table lists the clone carrying this TCR beta chain with a few counts. In the original processing: Amplification from reference gene primers served as the basis for estimated nucleated cell counts. Profiling relied on immunoSEQ multiplex PCR, and the TCRdb table lists in-frame clones only, not all of them. The DNA gave D and trimming, while V, J and clone size come from that table. This sample has 110,000 to 150,000 clones, with roughly 84% found just once. This specimen belongs to a study of blood T cell repertoires in COVID-19. The wider study: Samples came from the United States, Italy and Spain, spanning acute and convalescent COVID-19. Sources were T cells, B-cell-depleted T cells, or PBMCs; the material itself was cDNA or gDNA.

Germline V CDR1 and CDR2: MNHEY, SVGEGT. The CDR3 is 17 residues long. V shed 2 bases and J shed 0 bases, with 16 bases lying between them. The chain links TRBV6-2 or TRBV6-3 to TRBJ1-1, with a possible D match to TRBD1 (6 bases). What was sequenced was peripheral blood. The sequence was obtained from a man aged 55 to 70 with active or convalescent COVID-19. The CDR3 DNA sequence: TGTGCCAGCAGTTACCCCCCAGGGGCCCTCATGAACACTGAAGCTTTCTTT. Translating gives CASSYPPGALMNTEAFF.